This T cell receptor beta chain was found in a study of T cell repertoires in cytomegalovirus infection. Overall study context: Public signatures in TCR beta pointed to CMV infection and matching HLA type. Whole-study results and caveats: Totalled public TCR beta family frequency picked out people who carried CMV plus the relevant HLA.

Each CDR3 protein is one row after TCRdb ran MiXCR on the reads. This repertoire shows around 50,000 distinct CDR3 sequences, over 15% found once; its top ten account for approximately 25%. This clonotype was observed many times. The antigen remains unidentified. V lost 6 bases and J 0 bases, leaving 15 bases between the germline ends. The CDR3 is 16 residues long. CDR1 is SNHLY and CDR2 is FYNNEI in the germline V gene. The receptor was derived from a human donor in good health (CMV status not recorded). Some clones in this sample may be carry-over from other donors' samples. The sample consisted of CD8+ T cells from cultured PBMCs, taken from culture after CMV antigen stimulation. The chain couples TRBV2 to TRBJ2-4; D gene unclear. The chain's CDR3 is CASRSDGYLAKNIQYF. For the CDR3, the DNA is TGTGCCAGCAGGTCCGACGGATACCTAGCCAAAAACATTCAGTACTTC.